This T cell receptor (beta chain) was captured by sequencing in a study of shared clonotypes between healthy human individuals. With 3 bases removed from V and 4 bases from J, the gap between germline ends came to 6 bases. The CDR3 spans 12 residues. Per germline, CDR1 MDHEN and CDR2 SYDVKM. Assay: immunoSEQ multiplex PCR; the TCRdb copy retains only in-frame clones and omits some. The table has about 2.3 million clones, approximately 93% seen once; the top ten hold 0.39%. On this clone: Other DNA sequences in the same sample also yield this CDR3.

Sequencing was performed on naive CD4+ T cells from PBMCs. As to subset: CD45RA+ positively selected. The origin of this receptor is a man younger than 35 in good health. Some clones in this sample may be carry-over from other donors' samples. The chain uses TRBV28 and TRBJ1-2; D remains ambiguous. The CDR3 protein is CASSFNSYGYTF. In DNA form, the CDR3 reads TGTGCCAGCAGTTTTAACAGCTATGGCTACACCTTC.